The 7 T cell receptor beta chains below all came from one sample that was sequenced in a study of T cells in women clearing cervical HPV infection. Assay used: immunoSEQ multiplex PCR; TCRdb lists only in-frame clones, some missing. The data include roughly 29,000 clones; the top ten clones carry about 2.8%. Sequenced sample: blood buffy coat. The receptors shown here come from a woman between 18 and 70 years old with a cervical HPV16 infection that either progressed to CIN3+ or cleared (not recorded which).

Points on this clone: The read stops 3 residues short of the end of the CDR3; the missing end is completed from the germline J gene. The chain couples TRBV30 to TRBJ1-2; no reliable D call. The germline V gene encodes CDR1 GTSNPN and CDR2 SVGIG (reference sequence). The CDR3 is 12 amino acids. V was trimmed by 4 bases and J by 2 bases, leaving 8 bases between them. Partial CDR3 DNA: TGTGCCTGGACCCCCCTAAACTATGGC. Translating gives CAWTPLNYG. The whole CDR3 sequence reads CAWTPLNYGYTF.

Notes on this clone: The read is 3 residues too short to cover the CDR3 end, so that end is filled in from the germline J gene. The V and J genes are TRBV5-6 and TRBJ1-2, with TRBD1 identical over 7 bases. Germline V CDR1 and CDR2: SGHDT, YYEEEE. Unmatched junction bases numbered 5, after V lost 4 bases and J lost 2 bases. The CDR3 length is 14 residues. The CDR3 bases that were read are TGTGCCAGCAGCCTTGGGACAGCCAACTATGGC. Its translation is CASSLGTANYG. The whole CDR3 region reads CASSLGTANYGYTF.

On this clone itself: The CDR3 extends 3 residues past the end of the read, so its final part is completed from the germline J gene. The V and J genes are TRBV18 and TRBJ2-3; unclear D gene. V lost 3 bases and J 4 bases, leaving 14 bases between the germline ends. Germline V gene data show CDR1 as KGHSH and CDR2 as LQKENI. The CDR3 is 15 residues long. The CDR3 sequence is CASSPRVGPADTQYF. The DNA read from the CDR3 is TGTGCCAGCTCACCGCGCGTTGGGCCCGCAGATACG.

Details on this clone: The read terminates 3 residues ahead of where the CDR3 ends, so the germline J gene completes it. This chain uses TRBV5-1 with TRBJ2-7; 10 bases are shared with TRBD2. The junction had 6 bases not matched to a gene; V was cut back by 4 bases and J by 5 bases. Per germline, CDR1 SGHRS and CDR2 YFSETQ. The CDR3 runs 14 residues. CDR3 region: CASSPAGGTHEQYF. The DNA read from the CDR3 is TGCGCCAGCAGCCCAGCGGGAGGGACCCACGAG.

Note on this clone: The sequence runs out 3 residues before the end of the CDR3; the remainder is reconstructed from the germline J gene. The chain uses TRBV25-1 and TRBJ2-3; 10 bases fit TRBD2. The CDR3 is made up of 17 amino acids. Germline loops: CDR1 MGHDK, CDR2 SYGVNS. With V trimmed by 3 bases and J by 1 base, 7 bases remained unmatched. The sequenced part of the CDR3 DNA is TGTGCCAGCAGTGACCAACTAGCGGGGCTGGGCACAGATACG. This codes for CASSDQLAGLGTDT. From start to end, the CDR3 is CASSDQLAGLGTDTQYF.

As for this clone: The read is 3 residues too short to cover the CDR3 end, so that end is filled in from the germline J gene. The chain has TRBV18 and TRBJ1-2; TRBD1 is a possible D gene (6 bases). Germline V CDR1 and CDR2: KGHSH, LQKENI. The CDR3 contains 13 residues. Deletions cut 4 bases from V and 3 bases from J, with 9 bases between. The CDR3 DNA, read in part, is TGTGCCAGCTCACGGGGGCCGGACTATGGC. Protein product: CASSRGPDYG. The entire CDR3 is CASSRGPDYGYTF.

About this clone itself: Read coverage stops 3 residues before the CDR3 terminus; the germline J gene supplies the remainder. The genes are TRBV5-4 and TRBJ2-7, with TRBD1 matching 7 bases. V lost 2 bases and J lost 4; bases outside the gene matches: 9. The CDR3 is 15 amino acids. The V gene's germline CDR1 is SGHNT and CDR2 YYREEE (reference sequence). The chain's CDR3 is CASSLGSRGRYEQYF. Incomplete CDR3 DNA: TGTGCCAGCAGCTTAGGGTCGAGGGGGCGTTACGAG. The full variable domain, with the rest looked up from reference TRBV5-4 and TRBJ2-7, is ETGVTQSPTHLIKTRGQQVTLRCSSQSGHNTVSWYQQALGQGPQFIFQYYREEENGRGNFPPRFSGLQFPNYSSELNVNALELDDSALYLCASSLGSRGRYEQYFGPGTRLTVT.